A single sample gave rise to the 8 T cell receptor beta chains below, sequenced in a study of blood T cell repertoires in COVID-19. The repertoire was sequenced with immunoSEQ multiplex PCR; TCRdb's copy has only in-frame clones and lacks some. The sample records some 330,000 clones, about nine tenths being singletons. Sequenced input: PBMCs or T cells enriched from blood (not recorded which). These receptors came from a man aged 25-45 years who had recovered from COVID-19.

The rearrangement uses TRBV10-1 and TRBJ1-1; TRBD1 matches 7 bases. V dropped 2 bases and J dropped 1; count of bases not matched to a gene: 4. The germline CDR1 and CDR2 sequences are WNHNN and SYGVQD (reference sequence). The CDR3 is 15 residues long. The CDR3 protein is CASSETGAGNTEAFF. The CDR3 nucleotides are TGCGCCAGCAGTGAGACAGGGGCGGGGAACACTGAAGCTTTCTTT.

The chain carries TRBV13 and TRBJ2-7; weak D call: TRBD1 (6 bases). Germline V lookup: CDR1 PRHDT, CDR2 FYEKMQ (reference sequence). This CDR3 spans 15 amino acids. Trimming removed 5 bases from V and 2 bases from J, with 16 bases in between. The CDR3 spells CASSTPRGSTYEQYF. Here the CDR3 DNA reads TGTGCCAGCAGCACCCCCAGGGGCAGCACCTACGAGCAGTACTTC.

This clone was found once. The V gene is TRBV30, the J gene TRBJ2-1, with D unresolved. CDR3 size: 14 residues. Germline V gene sequence: CDR1 GTSNPN, CDR2 SVGIG (reference sequence). V dropped 1 base and J dropped 2 bases, with 9 bases sitting between them. The CDR3 is CAWSGYQTYNEQFF. The CDR3, as DNA: TGTGCCTGGAGTGGATACCAGACCTACAATGAGCAGTTCTTC.

This clone was recorded only once. This chain connects TRBV9 to TRBJ2-1; no reliable D call. The germline CDR1 and CDR2 sequences are SGDLS and YYNGEE. This CDR3 is built from 15 residues. V was trimmed by 2 bases and J by 6 bases, leaving 15 bases between them. CDR3 coding DNA: TGTGCCAGCAGCGTTACCGGCCATTCGGGCAATGAGCAGTTCTTC. Its translation: CASSVTGHSGNEQFF. Full variable domain (missing parts from reference TRBV9 and TRBJ2-1): DSGVTQTPKHLITATGQRVTLRCSPRSGDLSVYWYQQSLDQGLQFLIQYYNGEERAKGNILERFSAQQFPDLHSELNLSSLELGDSALYFCASSVTGHSGNEQFFGPGTRLTVL.

This clone was seen only a few times. The V and J genes are TRBV2 and TRBJ1-1; D is undetermined. CDR1 and CDR2 from the germline V gene are SNHLY and FYNNEI. The CDR3 sequence is 14 residues long. The V gene lost 7 bases and the J gene lost 0 bases, with 12 bases spanning the gap. The CDR3 DNA reads as TGTGCCAGCAATCAGGAATTCATGAACACTGAAGCTTTCTTT. The encoded protein is CASNQEFMNTEAFF. The whole variable domain, filled in from reference TRBV2 and TRBJ1-1, reads EPEVTQTPSHQVTQMGQEVILRCVPISNHLYFYWYRQILGQKVEFLVSFYNNEISEKSEIFDDQFSVERPDGSNFTLKIRSTKLEDSAMYFCASNQEFMNTEAFFGQGTRLTVV.

This sequence joins TRBV5-4 and TRBJ1-2, with 7 nucleotides matching TRBD1. The CDR3 sequence is 16 residues long. The germline CDR1 and CDR2 sequences are SGHNT and YYREEE (reference sequence). With 6 bases clipped from V and 0 bases from J, the junction kept 11 bases outside the gene matches. CDR3 loop: CASIVWDRIANYGYTF. The CDR3 region has the DNA TGTGCCAGCATTGTGTGGGACAGAATAGCTAACTATGGCTACACCTTC. Full variable domain (missing parts from reference TRBV5-4 and TRBJ1-2): ETGVTQSPTHLIKTRGQQVTLRCSSQSGHNTVSWYQQALGQGPQFIFQYYREEENGRGNFPPRFSGLQFPNYSSELNVNALELDDSALYLCASIVWDRIANYGYTFGSGTRLTVV.

The rearrangement links TRBV25-1 to TRBJ2-1; 10 bases agree with TRBD1. Germline V lookup: CDR1 MGHDK, CDR2 SYGVNS. There are 12 residues in the CDR3. Trimming took 8 bases from V and 5 from J; bases not matched to a gene: 0. CDR3 region: CASGQGDNEQFF. The CDR3 DNA reads as TGTGCCAGCGGACAGGGGGACAATGAGCAGTTCTTC.

Here the CDR3 reads CARTGSAGRPDTQYF. CDR3 sequence (DNA): TGTGCCAGAACCGGGAGCGCGGGGAGACCAGATACGCAGTATTTT. This chain links TRBV2 with TRBJ2-3; the D gene is possibly TRBD2 (6 bases). V lost 9 bases to trimming and J lost 4 bases, with 20 bases between them. CDR1 is SNHLY, CDR2 FYNNEI, per germline. This CDR3 has 15 amino acids.